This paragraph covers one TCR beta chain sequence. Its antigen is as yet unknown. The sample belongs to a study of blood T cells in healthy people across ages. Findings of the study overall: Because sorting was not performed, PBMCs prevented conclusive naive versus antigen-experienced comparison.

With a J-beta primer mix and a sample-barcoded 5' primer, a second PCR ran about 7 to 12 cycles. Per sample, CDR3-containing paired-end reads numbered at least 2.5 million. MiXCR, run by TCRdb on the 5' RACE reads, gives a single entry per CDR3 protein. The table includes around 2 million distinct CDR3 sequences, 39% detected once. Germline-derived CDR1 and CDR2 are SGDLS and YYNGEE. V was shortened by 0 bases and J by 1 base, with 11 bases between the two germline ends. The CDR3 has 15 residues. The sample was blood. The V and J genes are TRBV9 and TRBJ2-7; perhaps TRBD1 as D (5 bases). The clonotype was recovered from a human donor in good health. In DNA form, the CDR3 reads TGTGCCAGCAGCGTAGCTTGGCAGGGATCCTACGAGCAGTACTTC. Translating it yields CASSVAWQGSYEQYF.